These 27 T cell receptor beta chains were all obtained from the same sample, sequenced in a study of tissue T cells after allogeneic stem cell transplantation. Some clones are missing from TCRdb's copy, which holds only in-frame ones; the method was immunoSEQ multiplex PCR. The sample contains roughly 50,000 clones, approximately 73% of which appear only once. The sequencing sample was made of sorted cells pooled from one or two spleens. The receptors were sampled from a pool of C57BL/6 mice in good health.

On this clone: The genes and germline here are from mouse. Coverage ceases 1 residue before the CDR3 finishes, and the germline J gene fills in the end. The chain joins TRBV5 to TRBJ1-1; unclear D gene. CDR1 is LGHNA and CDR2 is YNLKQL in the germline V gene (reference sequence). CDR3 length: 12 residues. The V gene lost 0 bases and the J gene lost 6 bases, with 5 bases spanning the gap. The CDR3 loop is CASSQEHSEVFF. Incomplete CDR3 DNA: TGTGCCAGCAGCCAAGAACATTCAGAAGTCTTC.

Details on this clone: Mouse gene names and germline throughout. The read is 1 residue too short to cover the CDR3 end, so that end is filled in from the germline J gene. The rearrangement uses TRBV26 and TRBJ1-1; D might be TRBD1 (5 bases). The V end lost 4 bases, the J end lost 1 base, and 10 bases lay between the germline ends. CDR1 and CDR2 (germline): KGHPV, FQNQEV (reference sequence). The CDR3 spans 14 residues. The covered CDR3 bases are TGTGCCAGCAGTCCCTGGACAAAAAACACAGAAGTCTTC. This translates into CASSPWTKNTEVF. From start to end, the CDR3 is CASSPWTKNTEVFF.

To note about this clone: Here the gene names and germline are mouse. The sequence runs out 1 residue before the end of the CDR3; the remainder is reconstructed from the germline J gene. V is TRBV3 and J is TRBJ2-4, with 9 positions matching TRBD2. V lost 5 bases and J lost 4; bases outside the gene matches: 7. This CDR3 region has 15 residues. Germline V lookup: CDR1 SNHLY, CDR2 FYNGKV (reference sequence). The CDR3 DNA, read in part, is TGTGCCAGCAGCCAACGACTGGGGGCGAAAAACACCTTGTAC. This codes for CASSQRLGAKNTLY. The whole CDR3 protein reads CASSQRLGAKNTLYF.

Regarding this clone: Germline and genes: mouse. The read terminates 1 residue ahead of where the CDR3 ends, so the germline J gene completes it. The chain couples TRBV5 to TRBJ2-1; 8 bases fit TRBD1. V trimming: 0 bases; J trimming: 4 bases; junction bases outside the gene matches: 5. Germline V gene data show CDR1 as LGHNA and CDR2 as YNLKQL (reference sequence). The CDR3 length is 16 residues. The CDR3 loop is CASSQDDRGGYAEQFF. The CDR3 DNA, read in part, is TGTGCCAGCAGCCAAGATGACAGGGGAGGATATGCTGAGCAGTTC.

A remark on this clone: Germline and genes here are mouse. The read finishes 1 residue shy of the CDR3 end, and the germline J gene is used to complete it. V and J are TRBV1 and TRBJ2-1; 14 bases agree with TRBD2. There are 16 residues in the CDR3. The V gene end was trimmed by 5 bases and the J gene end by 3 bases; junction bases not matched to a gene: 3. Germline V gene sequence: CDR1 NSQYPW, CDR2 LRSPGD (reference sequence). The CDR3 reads CTCSTGLGGRYAEQFF. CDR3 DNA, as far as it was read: TGCACCTGCAGTACGGGACTGGGGGGGCGCTATGCTGAGCAGTTC.

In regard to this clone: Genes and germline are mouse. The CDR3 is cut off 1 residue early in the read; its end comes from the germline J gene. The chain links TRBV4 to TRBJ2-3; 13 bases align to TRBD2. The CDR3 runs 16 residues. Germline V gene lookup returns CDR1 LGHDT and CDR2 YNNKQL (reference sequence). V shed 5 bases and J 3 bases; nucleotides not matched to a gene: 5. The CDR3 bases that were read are TGTGCCAGCAGCCGCGGACTGGGGGGGCGCGCAGAAACGCTGTAT. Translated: CASSRGLGGRAETLY. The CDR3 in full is CASSRGLGGRAETLYF.

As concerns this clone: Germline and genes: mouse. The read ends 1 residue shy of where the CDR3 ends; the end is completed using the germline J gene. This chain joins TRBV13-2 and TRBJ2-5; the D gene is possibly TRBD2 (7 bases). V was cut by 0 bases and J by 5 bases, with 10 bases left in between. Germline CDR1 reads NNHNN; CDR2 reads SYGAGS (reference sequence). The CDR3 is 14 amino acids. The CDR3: CASGDARGGDTQYF. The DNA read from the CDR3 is TGTGCCAGCGGTGATGCAAGGGGGGGAGACACCCAGTAC.

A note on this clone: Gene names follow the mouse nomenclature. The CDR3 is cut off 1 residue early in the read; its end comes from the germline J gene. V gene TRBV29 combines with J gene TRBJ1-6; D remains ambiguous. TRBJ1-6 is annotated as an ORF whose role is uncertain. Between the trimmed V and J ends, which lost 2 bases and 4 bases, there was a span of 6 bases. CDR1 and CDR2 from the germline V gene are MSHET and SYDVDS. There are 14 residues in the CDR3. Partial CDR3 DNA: TGTGCTAGCAGTTTAAGCAAATATAATTCGCCCCTCTAC. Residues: CASSLSKYNSPLY. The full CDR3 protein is CASSLSKYNSPLYF.

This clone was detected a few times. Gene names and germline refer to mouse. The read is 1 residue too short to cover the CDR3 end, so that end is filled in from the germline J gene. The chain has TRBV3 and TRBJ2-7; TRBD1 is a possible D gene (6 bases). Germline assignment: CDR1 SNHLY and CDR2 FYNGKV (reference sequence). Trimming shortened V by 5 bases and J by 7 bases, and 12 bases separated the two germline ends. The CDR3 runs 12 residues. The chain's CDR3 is CASSLQGREQYF. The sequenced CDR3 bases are TGTGCCAGCAGCCTACAGGGCAGGGAACAGTAC.

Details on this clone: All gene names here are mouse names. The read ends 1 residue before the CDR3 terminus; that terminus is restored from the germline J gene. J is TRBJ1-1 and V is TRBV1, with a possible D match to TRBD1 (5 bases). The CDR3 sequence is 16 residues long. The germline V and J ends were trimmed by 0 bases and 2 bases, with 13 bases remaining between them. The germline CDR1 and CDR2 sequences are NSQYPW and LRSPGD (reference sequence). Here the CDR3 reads CTCSAESWQGNTEVFF. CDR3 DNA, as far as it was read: TGCACCTGCAGTGCAGAATCTTGGCAGGGTAACACAGAAGTCTTC.

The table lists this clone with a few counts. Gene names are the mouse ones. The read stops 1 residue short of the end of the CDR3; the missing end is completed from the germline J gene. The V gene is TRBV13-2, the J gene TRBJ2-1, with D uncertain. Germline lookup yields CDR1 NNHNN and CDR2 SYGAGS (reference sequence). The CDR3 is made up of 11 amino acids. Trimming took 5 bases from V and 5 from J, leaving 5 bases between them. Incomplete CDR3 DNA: TGTGCCAGCGGGGGAGATGCTGAGCAGTTC. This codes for CASGGDAEQF. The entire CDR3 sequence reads CASGGDAEQFF.

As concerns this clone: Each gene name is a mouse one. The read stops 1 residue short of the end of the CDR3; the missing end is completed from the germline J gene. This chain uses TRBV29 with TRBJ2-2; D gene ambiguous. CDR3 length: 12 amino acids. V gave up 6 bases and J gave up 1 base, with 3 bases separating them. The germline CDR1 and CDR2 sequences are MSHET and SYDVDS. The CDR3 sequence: CASSVNTGQLYF. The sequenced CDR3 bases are TGTGCTAGCAGCGTAAACACCGGGCAGCTCTAC.

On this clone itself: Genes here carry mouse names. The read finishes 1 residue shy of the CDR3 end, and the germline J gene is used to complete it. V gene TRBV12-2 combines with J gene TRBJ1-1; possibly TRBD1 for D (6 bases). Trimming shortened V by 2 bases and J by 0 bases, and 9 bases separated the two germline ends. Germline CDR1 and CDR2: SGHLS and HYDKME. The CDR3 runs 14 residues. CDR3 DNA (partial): TGTGCCAGCTCTCAGGGGGGGCCAAACACAGAAGTCTTC. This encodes CASSQGGPNTEVF. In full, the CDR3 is CASSQGGPNTEVFF.

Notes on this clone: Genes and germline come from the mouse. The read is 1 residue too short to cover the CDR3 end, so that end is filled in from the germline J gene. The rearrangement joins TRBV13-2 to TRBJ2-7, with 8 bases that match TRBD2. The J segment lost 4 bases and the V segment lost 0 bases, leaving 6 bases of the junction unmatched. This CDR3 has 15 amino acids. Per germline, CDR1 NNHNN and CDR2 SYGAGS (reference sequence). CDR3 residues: CASGDEGGALYEQYF. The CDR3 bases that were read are TGTGCCAGCGGTGATGAGGGGGGGGCCCTTTATGAACAGTAC.

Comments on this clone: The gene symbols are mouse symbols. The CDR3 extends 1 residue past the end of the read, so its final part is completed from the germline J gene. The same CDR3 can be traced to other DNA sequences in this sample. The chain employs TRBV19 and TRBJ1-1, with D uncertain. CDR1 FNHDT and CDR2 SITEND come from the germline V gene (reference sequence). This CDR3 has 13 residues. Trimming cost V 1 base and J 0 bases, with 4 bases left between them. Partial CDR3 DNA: TGTGCCAGCAGTATAAGGCAGAACACAGAAGTCTTC. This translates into CASSIRQNTEVF. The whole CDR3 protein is CASSIRQNTEVFF.

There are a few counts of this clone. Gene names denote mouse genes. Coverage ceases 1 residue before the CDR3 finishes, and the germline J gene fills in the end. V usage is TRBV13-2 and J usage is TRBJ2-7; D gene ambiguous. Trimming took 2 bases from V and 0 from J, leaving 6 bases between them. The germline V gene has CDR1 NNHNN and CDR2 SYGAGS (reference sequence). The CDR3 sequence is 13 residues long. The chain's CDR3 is CASGETISYEQYF. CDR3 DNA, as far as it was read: TGTGCCAGCGGTGAGACAATCTCCTATGAACAGTAC.

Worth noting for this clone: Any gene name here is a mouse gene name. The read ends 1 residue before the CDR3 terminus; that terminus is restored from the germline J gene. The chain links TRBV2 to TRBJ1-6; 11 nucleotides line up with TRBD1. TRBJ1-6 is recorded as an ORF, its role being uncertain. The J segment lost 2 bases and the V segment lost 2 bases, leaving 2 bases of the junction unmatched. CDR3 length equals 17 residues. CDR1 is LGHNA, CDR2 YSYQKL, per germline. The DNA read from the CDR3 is TGTGCCAGCAGCCAACCGGGACAGGGGGCCTATAATTCGCCCCTCTAC. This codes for CASSQPGQGAYNSPLY. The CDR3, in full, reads CASSQPGQGAYNSPLYF.

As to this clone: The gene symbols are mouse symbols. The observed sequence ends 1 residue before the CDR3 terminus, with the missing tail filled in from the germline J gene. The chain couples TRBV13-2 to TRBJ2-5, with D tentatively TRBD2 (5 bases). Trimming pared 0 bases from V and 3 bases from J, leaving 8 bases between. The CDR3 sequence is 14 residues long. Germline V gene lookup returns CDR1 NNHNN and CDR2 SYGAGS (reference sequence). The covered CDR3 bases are TGTGCCAGCGGTGATGAACTGGTTCAAGACACCCAGTAC. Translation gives CASGDELVQDTQY. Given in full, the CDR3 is CASGDELVQDTQYF.

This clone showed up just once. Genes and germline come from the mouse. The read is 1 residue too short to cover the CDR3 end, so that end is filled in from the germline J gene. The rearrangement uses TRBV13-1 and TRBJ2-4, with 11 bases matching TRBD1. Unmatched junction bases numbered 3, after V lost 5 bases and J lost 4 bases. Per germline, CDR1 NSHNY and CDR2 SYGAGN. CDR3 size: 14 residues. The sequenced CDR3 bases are TGTGCCAGCAGGGACAGGGGGCGAGAAAACACCTTGTAC. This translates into CASRDRGRENTLY. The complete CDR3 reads CASRDRGRENTLYF.

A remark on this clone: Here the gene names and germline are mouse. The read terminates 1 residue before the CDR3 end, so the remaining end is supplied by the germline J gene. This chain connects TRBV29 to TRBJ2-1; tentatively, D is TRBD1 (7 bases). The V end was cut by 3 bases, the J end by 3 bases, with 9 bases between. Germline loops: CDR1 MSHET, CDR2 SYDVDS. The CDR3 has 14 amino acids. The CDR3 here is CASSFQGGYAEQFF. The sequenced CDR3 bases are TGTGCTAGCAGTTTCCAGGGGGGCTATGCTGAGCAGTTC. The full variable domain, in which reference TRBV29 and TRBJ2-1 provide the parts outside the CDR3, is DMKVTQMPRYLIKRMGENVLLECGQDMSHETMYWYRQDPGLGLQLIYISYDVDSNSEGDIPKGYRVSRKKREHFSLILDSAKTNQTSVYFCASSFQGGYAEQFFGPGTRLTVL.

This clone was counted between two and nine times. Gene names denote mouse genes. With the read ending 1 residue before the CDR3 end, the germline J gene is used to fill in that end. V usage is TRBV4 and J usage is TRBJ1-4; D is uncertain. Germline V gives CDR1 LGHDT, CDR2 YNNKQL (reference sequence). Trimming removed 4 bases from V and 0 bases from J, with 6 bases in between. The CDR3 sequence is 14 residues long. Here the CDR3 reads CASSLQISNERLFF. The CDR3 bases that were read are TGTGCCAGCAGCTTACAAATTTCCAACGAAAGATTATTT.

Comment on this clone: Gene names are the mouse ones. CDR3 loop: CASSQGLSNERLFF. The covered CDR3 bases are TGTGCCAGCAGCCAAGGGCTTTCCAACGAAAGATTATTT. J is TRBJ1-4 and V is TRBV2, with unresolved D. Coverage ceases 1 residue before the CDR3 finishes, and the germline J gene fills in the end. Germline CDR1 LGHNA, CDR2 YSYQKL. The CDR3 covers 14 residues. Trimming took off 1 base at V and 0 bases at J, with 3 bases between the two ends.

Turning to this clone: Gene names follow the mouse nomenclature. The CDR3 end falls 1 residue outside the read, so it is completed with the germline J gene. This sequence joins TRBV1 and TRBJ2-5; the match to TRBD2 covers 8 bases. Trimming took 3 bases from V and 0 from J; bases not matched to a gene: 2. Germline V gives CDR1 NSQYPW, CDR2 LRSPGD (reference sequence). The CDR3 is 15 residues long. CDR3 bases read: TGCACCTGCAGTGCTGGGGGGGATAACCAAGACACCCAGTAC. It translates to CTCSAGGDNQDTQY. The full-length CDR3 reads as CTCSAGGDNQDTQYF.

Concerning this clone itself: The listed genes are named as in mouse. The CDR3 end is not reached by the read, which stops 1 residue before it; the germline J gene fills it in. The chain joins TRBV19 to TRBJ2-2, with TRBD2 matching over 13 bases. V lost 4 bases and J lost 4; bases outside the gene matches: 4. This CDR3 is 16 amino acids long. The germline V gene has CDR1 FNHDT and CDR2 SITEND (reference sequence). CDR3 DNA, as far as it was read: TGTGCCAGCAGTTTAGGGACTGGGGGGGTCACCGGGCAGCTCTAC. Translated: CASSLGTGGVTGQLY. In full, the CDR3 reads CASSLGTGGVTGQLYF.

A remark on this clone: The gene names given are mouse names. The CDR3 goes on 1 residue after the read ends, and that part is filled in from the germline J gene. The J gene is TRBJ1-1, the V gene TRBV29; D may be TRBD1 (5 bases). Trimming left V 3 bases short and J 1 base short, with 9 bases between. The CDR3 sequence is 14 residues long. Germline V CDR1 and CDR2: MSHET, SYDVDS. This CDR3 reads CASSFSRVNTEVFF. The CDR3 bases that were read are TGTGCTAGCAGTTTCTCCAGGGTAAACACAGAAGTCTTC.

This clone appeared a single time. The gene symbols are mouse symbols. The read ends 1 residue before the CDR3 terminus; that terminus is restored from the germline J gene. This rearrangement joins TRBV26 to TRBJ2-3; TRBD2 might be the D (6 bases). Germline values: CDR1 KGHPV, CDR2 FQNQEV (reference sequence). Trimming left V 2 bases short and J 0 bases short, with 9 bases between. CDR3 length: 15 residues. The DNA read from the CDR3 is TGTGCCAGCAGTCTGGGGGGGACTAGTGCAGAAACGCTGTAT. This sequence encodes CASSLGGTSAETLY. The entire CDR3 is CASSLGGTSAETLYF.

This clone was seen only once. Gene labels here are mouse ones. The CDR3 sequence is CASSVPGQEVFF. CDR3 DNA (partial): TGTGCCAGCAGTGTTCCGGGACAGGAAGTCTTC. The chain is built from TRBV13-3 and TRBJ1-1; 7 bases are shared with TRBD1. The read comes to an end 1 residue before the CDR3 does, leaving the germline J gene to fill in the end. Germline V gene data show CDR1 as NNHDY and CDR2 as SYVADS. With V trimmed by 3 bases and J by 8 bases, 4 bases remained unmatched. The CDR3 has 12 amino acids.